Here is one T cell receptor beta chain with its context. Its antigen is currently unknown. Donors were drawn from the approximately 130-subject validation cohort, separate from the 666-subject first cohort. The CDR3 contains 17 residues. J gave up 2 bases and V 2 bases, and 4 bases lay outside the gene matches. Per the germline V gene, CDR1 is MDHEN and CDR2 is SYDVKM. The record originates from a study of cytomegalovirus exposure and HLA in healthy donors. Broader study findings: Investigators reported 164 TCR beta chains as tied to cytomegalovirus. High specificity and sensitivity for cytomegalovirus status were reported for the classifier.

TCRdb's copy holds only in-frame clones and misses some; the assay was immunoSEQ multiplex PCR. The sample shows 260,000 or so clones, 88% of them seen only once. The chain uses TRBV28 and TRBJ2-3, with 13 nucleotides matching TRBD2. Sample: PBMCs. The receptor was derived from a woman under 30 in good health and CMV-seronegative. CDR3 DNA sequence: TGTGCCAGCAGTTTAACTGGACTAGCGGGAGTCACAGATACGCAGTATTTT. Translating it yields CASSLTGLAGVTDTQYF. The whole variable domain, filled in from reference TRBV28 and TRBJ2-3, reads DVKVTQSSRYLVKRTGEKVFLECVQDMDHENMFWYRQDPGLGLRLIYFSYDVKMKEKGDIPEGYSVSREKKERFSLILESASTNQTSMYLCASSLTGLAGVTDTQYFGPGTRLTVL.